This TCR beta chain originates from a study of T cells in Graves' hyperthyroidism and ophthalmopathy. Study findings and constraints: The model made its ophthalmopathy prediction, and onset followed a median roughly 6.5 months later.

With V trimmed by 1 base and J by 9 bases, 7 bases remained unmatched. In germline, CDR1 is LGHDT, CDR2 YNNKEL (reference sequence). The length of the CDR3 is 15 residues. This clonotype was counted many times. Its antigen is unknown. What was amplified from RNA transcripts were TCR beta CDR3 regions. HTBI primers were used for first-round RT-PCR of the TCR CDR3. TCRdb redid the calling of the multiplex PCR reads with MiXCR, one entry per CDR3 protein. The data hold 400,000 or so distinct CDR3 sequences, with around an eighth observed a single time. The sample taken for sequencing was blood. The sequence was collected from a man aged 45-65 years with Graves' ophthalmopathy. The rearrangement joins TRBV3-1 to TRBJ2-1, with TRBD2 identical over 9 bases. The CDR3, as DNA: TGTGCCAGCAGCCAAGCGGGACTAGCTAAGGTTGAGCAGTTCTTC. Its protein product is CASSQAGLAKVEQFF.